Shown below are 21 T cell receptor beta chains from a single sample sequenced in a study of low-dose radiotherapy and immunotherapy resistance in tumors. Indicated time point: after trial treatment. Documented treatment: LDRT plus nivolumab, ipilimumab, low-dose cyclophosphamide and aspirin (RACIN trial). Primers used for first-strand cDNA, a TRAV- and TRBV-specific set, covered both alpha and beta chains. Both a constant-region primer and a V-primer adapter served to amplify TCRs across 15 to 20 PCR cycles. TCRdb processed the reads anew with MiXCR; each CDR3 protein has one entry. Counted here are tens of thousands of distinct CDR3 sequences, under 20% occurring once; the ten biggest clones make up approximately 1.5%. The sequencing here drew on PBMCs, taken after low-dose radiotherapy plus immunotherapy. The receptors shown here come from a male donor with prostate cancer.

This clonotype appeared many times. This sequence joins TRBV20-1 and TRBJ2-1, with 10 bases lining up with TRBD2. J gave up 4 bases and V 5 bases, and 8 bases lay outside the gene matches. Germline assignment: CDR1 DFQATT and CDR2 SNEGSKA (reference sequence). This CDR3 has 15 amino acids. CDR3 sequence reads: CSAPLSGRSYNEQFF. The CDR3 nucleotides are TGCAGTGCTCCGCTTAGCGGGAGGAGTTACAATGAGCAGTTCTTC.

Turning to this clonotype: It is likely a read error: a sequence one base away is far more abundant. V usage is TRBV6-4 and J usage is TRBJ1-1; D remains ambiguous. Trimming shortened V by 6 bases and J by 2 bases, and 10 bases separated the two germline ends. Germline-derived CDR1 and CDR2 are MRHNA and SNTAGT. CDR3 length equals 13 residues. The CDR3 region has the DNA TGTGCCAGCAGATACATCAGTAACACTGAAGCTTTCTTT. Its protein product is CASRYISNTEAFF.

The rearrangement joins TRBV2 to TRBJ2-1; D might be TRBD2 (6 bases). The V end lost 5 bases, the J end lost 7 bases, and 12 bases lay between the germline ends. Germline CDR1 and CDR2: SNHLY and FYNNEI. The CDR3 extends over 13 amino acids. The CDR3 loop is CASSPGVGNEQFF. CDR3 nucleotide sequence: TGTGCCAGCAGTCCGGGAGTTGGTAATGAGCAGTTCTTC.

Many counts were recorded for this clonotype. The J gene is TRBJ2-5, the V gene TRBV7-2, with TRBD1 matching over 7 bases. CDR3 length: 14 amino acids. CDR1 SGHTA and CDR2 FQGNSA come from the germline V gene. V dropped 4 bases and J dropped 7; count of bases not matched to a gene: 9. CDR3 sequence reads: CASSSDRLGATQYF. CDR3 nucleotides: TGTGCCAGCAGCTCGGACAGGCTGGGGGCGACCCAGTACTTC.

This clonotype was recorded at least ten times. The chain uses TRBV19 and TRBJ2-3; tentatively, D is TRBD2 (6 bases). Germline lookup yields CDR1 LNHDA and CDR2 SQIVND (reference sequence). V lost 4 bases and J lost 0, with 23 bases in between. The CDR3 is 19 residues long. The CDR3 coding sequence is TGTGCCAGTAGTAGCCCGTCCGGGTCGGCAGGGACTAGCACAGATACGCAGTATTTT. The encoded protein is CASSSPSGSAGTSTDTQYF.

In the case of this clonotype: With a much larger clone just one base away, this may be a read error. The chain carries TRBV20-1 and TRBJ2-7; the D gene is possibly TRBD1 (5 bases). Germline V CDR1 and CDR2: DFQATT, SNEGSKA (reference sequence). The CDR3 spans 14 residues. V lost 0 bases, J lost 3 bases, and 12 bases lay in between. The CDR3 sequence is CSARDLGVLYEQYF. The CDR3 bases are TGCAGTGCTAGAGATCTAGGGGTCCTCTACGAGCAGTACTTC.

Many counts were recorded for this clonotype. The J gene is TRBJ2-5, the V gene TRBV9; 7 bases agree with TRBD2. Germline V gene sequence: CDR1 SGDLS, CDR2 YYNGEE. The CDR3 totals 15 residues. The ends lost 0 bases at V and 1 base at J; junction bases unmatched: 3. The CDR3 DNA reads as TGTGCCAGCAGCGTAGCGGGAGGTCCCCAAGAGACCCAGTACTTC. This sequence encodes CASSVAGGPQETQYF.

This clonotype was seen repeatedly, ten times or more. The chain links TRBV4-1 to TRBJ1-4; TRBD1 agrees at 9 bases. Per germline, CDR1 MGHRA and CDR2 YSYEKL. The CDR3 contains 14 residues. The J segment lost 5 bases and the V segment lost 3 bases, leaving 1 base of the junction unmatched. The CDR3 DNA is TGCGCCAGCAGCCACGACAGGGGGAATGAAAAACTGTTTTTT. Translating gives CASSHDRGNEKLFF.

This clonotype showed up many times. The chain carries TRBV29-1 and TRBJ2-7, with D unresolved. The V gene's germline CDR1 is SQVTM and CDR2 ANQGSEA. This CDR3 region has 12 residues. The V and J ends lost 1 base and 0 bases respectively, with 4 bases between them. CDR3 bases: TGCAGCGTTGAAGCTGGCTCCTACGAGCAGTACTTC. Its protein is CSVEAGSYEQYF.

A word on this clonotype: This likely reflects a read error, since a far larger clone is one base away. The gene calls are TRBV29-1 and TRBJ2-1, with D uncertain. V lost 5 bases, J lost 13 bases, and 24 bases lay in between. Germline assignment: CDR1 SQVTM and CDR2 ANQGSEA. There are 14 residues in the CDR3. CDR3 amino acids: CSVRSGIAQETQFF. The CDR3 DNA sequence: TGCAGCGTTAGGTCCGGAATAGCACAAGAGACCCAGTTCTTC.

The rearrangement joins TRBV13 to TRBJ1-1, with a tentative D call TRBD1 (5 bases). CDR1 is PRHDT and CDR2 is FYEKMQ in the germline V gene (reference sequence). Trimming pared 4 bases from V and 0 bases from J, leaving 9 bases between. This CDR3 has 14 amino acids. In DNA form, the CDR3 reads TGTGCCAGCAGCTCGACAGCTATGAACACTGAAGCTTTCTTT. This gives the protein CASSSTAMNTEAFF.

This clonotype came up many times. The chain employs TRBV18 and TRBJ2-5, with a tentative D call TRBD2 (5 bases). Germline V gene sequence: CDR1 KGHSH, CDR2 LQKENI. The CDR3 covers 13 residues. The V and J ends lost 4 bases and 5 bases respectively, with 11 bases between them. CDR3 loop: CASSQRPGETQYF. CDR3 sequence (DNA): TGTGCCAGCTCACAAAGACCGGGGGAGACCCAGTACTTC.

This clonotype was detected ten times or more. The gene calls are TRBV9 and TRBJ2-1, with 10 bases that match TRBD2. V was clipped by 3 bases and J by 8 bases; unmatched bases: 5. The CDR3 covers 14 residues. The germline gives CDR1 SGDLS, CDR2 YYNGEE. CDR3 nucleotides: TGTGCCAGCAGCGGGACCCTAGCGGGAGATGAGCAGTTCTTC. It encodes CASSGTLAGDEQFF. The complete variable domain, with remaining parts taken from reference TRBV9 and TRBJ2-1, reads DSGVTQTPKHLITATGQRVTLRCSPRSGDLSVYWYQQSLDQGLQFLIQYYNGEERAKGNILERFSAQQFPDLHSELNLSSLELGDSALYFCASSGTLAGDEQFFGPGTRLTVL.

In this sample, this clonotype turned up many times. The chain couples TRBV7-2 to TRBJ1-2, with D uncertain. Germline V lookup: CDR1 SGHTA, CDR2 FQGNSA. V gave up 1 base and J gave up 2 bases, with 11 bases separating them. This CDR3 has 15 residues. The CDR3 nucleotides are TGTGCCAGCAGCTTAGGGGGTCCCAAGAACTATGGCTACACCTTC. Translation gives CASSLGGPKNYGYTF. Based on the CDR3 plus reference TRBV7-2 and TRBJ1-2, the full variable domain is GAGVSQSPSNKVTEKGKDVELRCDPISGHTALYWYRQSLGQGLEFLIYFQGNSAPDKSGLPSDRFSAERTGGSVSTLTIQRTQQEDSAVYLCASSLGGPKNYGYTFGSGTRLTVV.

This clonotype occurred many times. The chain couples TRBV19 to TRBJ2-1; D possibly corresponds to TRBD1 (5 bases). Germline assignment: CDR1 LNHDA and CDR2 SQIVND (reference sequence). With 3 bases removed from V and 8 bases from J, the gap between germline ends came to 8 bases. CDR3 size: 12 residues. CDR3 nucleotides: TGTGCCAGTAGTATCATGGGGCATGAGCAGTTCTTC. As protein: CASSIMGHEQFF.

This clonotype was seen at least ten times. V is TRBV29-1 and J is TRBJ1-1; possible D gene TRBD1, 5 bases. CDR3 length: 14 amino acids. The V gene's germline CDR1 is SQVTM and CDR2 ANQGSEA. V was pared by 6 bases and J by 6 bases, with 20 bases between. As DNA, the CDR3 is TGCAGCGTAGGGCAGGGCCTCGGGAGGGCTGAAGCTTTCTTT. Its translation: CSVGQGLGRAEAFF. The complete variable domain, with remaining parts taken from reference TRBV29-1 and TRBJ1-1, reads SAVISQKPSRDICQRGTSLTIQCQVDSQVTMMFWYRQQPGQSLTLIATANQGSEATYESGFVIDKFPISRPNLTFSTLTVSNMSPEDSSIYLCSVGQGLGRAEAFFGQGTRLTVV.

Remarks on this clonotype: A read error likely explains this, since a far larger clone differs by one base. V is TRBV10-3 and J is TRBJ2-1, with D perhaps matching TRBD2 (5 bases). The CDR3 is made up of 17 amino acids. The germline CDR1 and CDR2 sequences are ENHRY and SYGVKD. V shed 7 bases and J shed 4 bases, with 23 bases lying between them. The CDR3 coding sequence is TGTGCCATCACGGTAGCGTCTCGGACCCCGAAGTACAATGAGCAGTTCTTC. Its translation: CAITVASRTPKYNEQFF.

This clonotype turned up a few times. The chain recombines TRBV11-2 with TRBJ2-3, with D perhaps being TRBD1 or TRBD2 (5 bases each). Trimming took off 1 base at V and 6 bases at J, with 5 bases between the two ends. The CDR3 length is 12 residues. The V gene's germline CDR1 is SGHAT and CDR2 FQNNGV. As DNA, the CDR3 is TGTGCCAGCAGCTTAGGGGGGGATACGCAGTATTTT. Its translation: CASSLGGDTQYF. Full variable domain (outside the CDR3, taken from reference TRBV11-2 and TRBJ2-3): EAGVAQSPRYKIIEKRQSVAFWCNPISGHATLYWYQQILGQGPKLLIQFQNNGVVDDSQLPKDRFSAERLKGVDSTLKIQPAKLEDSAVYLCASSLGGDTQYFGPGTRLTVL.

The V and J genes are TRBV18 and TRBJ2-1, with 7 bases fitting TRBD2. Per germline, CDR1 KGHSH and CDR2 LQKENI. The CDR3 runs to 17 residues. The V segment lost 3 bases and the J segment 0 bases; nucleotides outside the gene matches: 8. CDR3 protein: CASSPPGLAGSYNEQFF. The CDR3 DNA reads TGTGCCAGCTCACCCCCCGGGTTAGCGGGCTCCTACAATGAGCAGTTCTTC.

This clonotype was seen many times. The chain recombines TRBV7-2 with TRBJ2-5; 9 nucleotides agree with TRBD1. The germline V gene has CDR1 SGHTA and CDR2 FQGNSA. This CDR3 is 14 amino acids long. Trimming took 6 bases from V and 4 from J; bases not matched to a gene: 6. The CDR3 nucleotides are TGTGCCAGCAGTCCCGGGACAGGGTTAGAGACCCAGTACTTC. Translating it yields CASSPGTGLETQYF.

This clonotype was picked up many times. The J gene is TRBJ2-1, the V gene TRBV13; D gene uncertain. The V end was cut by 5 bases, the J end by 1 base, with 15 bases between. Germline assignment: CDR1 PRHDT and CDR2 FYEKMQ (reference sequence). The length of the CDR3 is 16 residues. CDR3 nucleotide sequence: TGTGCCAGCAGCCTAAGACTCGGAGTATCCTACAATGAGCAGTTCTTC. Encoded protein: CASSLRLGVSYNEQFF.